Below are 21 T cell receptor beta chains sequenced from a single sample in a study of T cell responses to AZD1222 COVID-19 vaccine. Clones were read by immunoSEQ multiplex PCR, and TCRdb kept only the in-frame ones, dropping some. The sample has approximately 130,000 clones, roughly 91% seen once. Sequencing used peripheral blood, obtained on day 0 of AZD1222 vaccination. The origin of the receptors is an adult in good health.

The chain links TRBV18 to TRBJ2-7; the D gene is possibly TRBD2 (5 bases). V shed 8 bases and J shed 1 base, with 12 bases lying between them. The CDR3 has 13 residues. The germline V gene has CDR1 KGHSH and CDR2 LQKENI. Written as DNA, the CDR3 is TGTGCCAGCACCCCGGGGTCTTCCTACGAGCAGTACTTC. This gives the protein CASTPGSSYEQYF.

CDR3 region: CALGRTLGGKLFF. Here the CDR3 DNA reads TGTGCCTTGGGTCGGACACTAGGGGGAAAACTGTTTTTT. The chain couples TRBV30 to TRBJ1-4; D is perhaps TRBD1 (6 bases). This CDR3 is built from 13 residues. The germline V and J ends were trimmed by 7 bases and 10 bases, with 19 bases remaining between them. CDR1 is GTSNPN and CDR2 is SVGIG in the germline V gene (reference sequence).

The rearrangement links TRBV6-6 to TRBJ1-4; the D is unclear. The germline CDR1 and CDR2 sequences are MNHNY and SVGAGI (reference sequence). The CDR3 is 15 residues long. The ends were cut back, 0 bases at V and 4 bases at J, with 9 bases in the middle. The CDR3 DNA sequence: TGTGCCAGCAGTTACTCAGTCGGCCTTAATGAAAAACTGTTTTTT. It codes for CASSYSVGLNEKLFF.

The chain has TRBV27 and TRBJ1-1; D possibly corresponds to TRBD1 (6 bases). Germline V lookup: CDR1 MNHEY, CDR2 SMNVEV (reference sequence). Trimming cost V 6 bases and J 6 bases, with 14 bases left between them. The CDR3 length is 13 residues. For the CDR3, the DNA is TGTGCCAGCAGGTTAATGGGGGCGGCTGAAGCTTTCTTT. It codes for CASRLMGAAEAFF.

The chain links TRBV6-5 to TRBJ1-4; no reliable D call. Germline V gene lookup returns CDR1 MNHEY and CDR2 SVGAGI. The CDR3 runs 12 residues. Trimming removed 4 bases at V and 2 bases at J, with 2 bases between. CDR3: CASSSTNEKLFF. The CDR3, as DNA: TGTGCCAGCAGTTCCACTAATGAAAAACTGTTTTTT.

V and J are TRBV7-2 and TRBJ2-1; no clear D gene. V gave up 1 base and J gave up 1 base, with 8 bases separating them. Germline CDR1 is SGHTA and CDR2 is FQGNSA. This CDR3 is built from 15 residues. CDR3 nucleotide sequence: TGTGCCAGCAGCTTAGAGTATAGGTCCTACAATGAGCAGTTCTTC. Residues: CASSLEYRSYNEQFF.

This chain connects TRBV30 to TRBJ1-3; no definite D call. The CDR3 totals 13 residues. Germline V gives CDR1 GTSNPN, CDR2 SVGIG (reference sequence). This chain's CDR3 is CAAGLGSGNTIYF. For the CDR3, the DNA is TGTGCTGCCGGCCTCGGCTCTGGAAACACCATATATTTT.

CDR3 protein: CASSLRVGGAEDTQYF. The CDR3 DNA reads as TGCGCCAGCAGCTTGCGCGTGGGGGGCGCGGAAGATACGCAGTATTTT. The chain links TRBV5-1 to TRBJ2-3, with D perhaps matching TRBD1 or TRBD2 (6 bases each). The CDR3 extends over 16 amino acids. V lost 1 base, J lost 5 bases, and 17 bases lay in between. The germline V gene encodes CDR1 SGHRS and CDR2 YFSETQ. Using reference TRBV5-1 and TRBJ2-3 for the parts outside the CDR3, the full variable domain is KAGVTQTPRYLIKTRGQQVTLSCSPISGHRSVSWYQQTPGQGLQFLFEYFSETQRNKGNFPGRFSGRQFSNSRSEMNVSTLELGDSALYLCASSLRVGGAEDTQYFGPGTRLTVL.

The V gene is TRBV19, the J gene TRBJ2-2, with D possibly called TRBD1 or TRBD2 (5 bases each). V lost 6 bases, J lost 3 bases, and 14 bases lay in between. The CDR3 is 15 amino acids. Germline CDR1 reads LNHDA; CDR2 reads SQIVND (reference sequence). CDR3 residues: CASRRGTDDTGELFF. The CDR3 region has the DNA TGTGCCAGTAGGAGAGGGACGGACGACACCGGGGAGCTGTTTTTT.

The rearrangement joins TRBV12-5 to TRBJ1-2; 8 bases align to TRBD1. This CDR3 spans 18 amino acids. J lost 6 bases, V lost 0 bases, and 15 bases had no gene match. CDR1 and CDR2 from the germline V gene are LGHNT and FRNRAP. CDR3 sequence: CASGLVQGRGLYRDGYTF. In DNA form, the CDR3 reads TGTGCTAGTGGTTTGGTACAAGGCAGGGGGCTGTACAGGGATGGCTACACCTTC.

The chain combines TRBV5-3 with TRBJ1-4; tentatively, D is TRBD1 (5 bases). TRBV5-3 qualifies as an ORF whose function is uncertain. V lost 4 bases and J lost 11, with 9 bases in between. The CDR3 runs 11 residues. This CDR3 reads CARSESGKLFF. CDR3 DNA sequence: TGTGCCAGAAGCGAGTCAGGGAAACTGTTTTTT.

This sequence joins TRBV5-4 and TRBJ1-2; 7 bases are shared with TRBD1. In germline, CDR1 is SGHNT, CDR2 YYREEE (reference sequence). The CDR3 contains 15 residues. V lost 7 bases and J lost 1; bases outside the gene matches: 10. This CDR3 reads CASSDRDRSNYGYTF. The CDR3 DNA reads TGTGCCAGCTCGGACCGGGACAGAAGTAACTATGGCTACACCTTC.

The chain links TRBV29-1 to TRBJ1-5, with 9 bases fitting TRBD1. V shed 6 bases and J 0 bases; nucleotides not matched to a gene: 9. This CDR3 spans 16 amino acids. Per germline, CDR1 SQVTM and CDR2 ANQGSEA. The CDR3 nucleotides read TGCAGCGTCACGGCCGGGACAGGGAATAGCAATCAGCCCCAGCATTTT. It specifies CSVTAGTGNSNQPQHF. The full variable domain, its missing parts supplied by reference TRBV29-1 and TRBJ1-5, is SAVISQKPSRDICQRGTSLTIQCQVDSQVTMMFWYRQQPGQSLTLIATANQGSEATYESGFVIDKFPISRPNLTFSTLTVSNMSPEDSSIYLCSVTAGTGNSNQPQHFGDGTRLSIL.

In DNA form, the CDR3 reads TGCAGCGACACGACCGGGACAGGGAACTATGGCTACACCTTC. Translation gives CSDTTGTGNYGYTF. The chain employs TRBV29-1 and TRBJ1-2, with TRBD1 matching 9 bases. The germline V gene encodes CDR1 SQVTM and CDR2 ANQGSEA. This CDR3 has 14 residues. Trimming at V came to 7 bases and at J to 2 bases, leaving 8 bases not matched to a gene.

In its sample, this clone was seen many times. The chain has TRBV2 and TRBJ2-5, with a possible D match to TRBD1 (5 bases). The CDR3 length is 15 residues. The ends were cut back, 4 bases at V and 5 bases at J, with 17 bases in the middle. Germline loops: CDR1 SNHLY, CDR2 FYNNEI. The CDR3: CASSVGGDSRETQYF. Here the CDR3 DNA reads TGTGCCAGCAGTGTTGGTGGAGACAGCCGGGAGACCCAGTACTTC.

The chain recombines TRBV28 with TRBJ2-6; D is tentatively TRBD1 or TRBD2 (5 bases each). The CDR3 totals 13 residues. Germline CDR1 MDHEN, CDR2 SYDVKM. V shed 7 bases and J shed 3 bases, with 7 bases lying between them. In DNA form, the CDR3 reads TGTGCCAGCAAGGGGAGTGGGGCCAACGTCCTGACTTTC. Amino acid sequence: CASKGSGANVLTF.

V and J are TRBV14 and TRBJ1-5; D not resolved. The V gene's germline CDR1 is SGHDN and CDR2 FVKESK. This CDR3 comprises 15 residues. The V end was cut by 1 base, the J end by 0 bases, with 7 bases between. The chain's CDR3 is CASSQAGDSNQPQHF. As DNA, the CDR3 is TGTGCCAGCAGCCAAGCCGGGGATAGCAATCAGCCCCAGCATTTT.

This chain links TRBV3-1 (or the pseudogene TRBV3-2) with TRBJ2-6; no firm D call. The germline V and J ends were trimmed by 0 bases and 1 base, with 4 bases remaining between them. CDR3 length equals 15 residues. Germline CDR1 reads LGHDT; CDR2 reads YNNKEL (reference sequence). CDR3 amino acids: CASSQDFSGANVLTF. The CDR3 bases are TGTGCCAGCAGCCAAGATTTTTCTGGGGCCAACGTCCTGACTTTC.

The CDR3 here is CASSGGWRETQYF. The DNA for the CDR3 is TGTGCCAGCAGTGGTGGCTGGCGAGAGACCCAGTACTTC. The chain has TRBV2 and TRBJ2-5; D not certain. Germline assignment: CDR1 SNHLY and CDR2 FYNNEI. The CDR3 loop spans 13 amino acids. V was clipped by 4 bases and J by 4 bases, with 10 bases between them. Supplemented by reference TRBV2 and TRBJ2-5, the full variable domain reads EPEVTQTPSHQVTQMGQEVILRCVPISNHLYFYWYRQILGQKVEFLVSFYNNEISEKSEIFDDQFSVERPDGSNFTLKIRSTKLEDSAMYFCASSGGWRETQYFGPGTRLLVL.

The chain couples TRBV19 to TRBJ2-1, with D unresolved. Trimming took 4 bases from V and 5 from J, leaving 21 bases between them. The CDR3 length is 17 residues. Per the germline V gene, CDR1 is LNHDA and CDR2 is SQIVND (reference sequence). CDR3 sequence (DNA): TGTGCCAGTAGTAATGGGGTAGGGTATCACGAGGACAATGAGCAGTTCTTC. This translates into CASSNGVGYHEDNEQFF.

The V and J genes are TRBV6-6 and TRBJ1-5, with unresolved D. The ends were cut back, 6 bases at V and 9 bases at J, with 9 bases in the middle. The CDR3 is made up of 11 amino acids. CDR1 MNHNY and CDR2 SVGAGI come from the germline V gene (reference sequence). CDR3 region: CASRSASPQHF. CDR3 bases: TGTGCCAGCAGGTCCGCTTCGCCCCAGCATTTT.